Each of the 13 T cell receptor beta chains below was sequenced from the same sample in a study of blood T cell repertoires in COVID-19. Clones were read by immunoSEQ multiplex PCR, and TCRdb kept only the in-frame ones, dropping some. The sample consists of 90,000 to 150,000 clones, about 80% of them appearing once. Sequencing was carried out using peripheral blood. The origin of the receptors is a woman of 80 years or more with acute or convalescent COVID-19.

The chain uses TRBV9 and TRBJ1-2; 8 bases fit TRBD1. The CDR3 covers 15 residues. With 0 bases clipped from V and 8 bases from J, the junction kept 9 bases outside the gene matches. Germline lookup yields CDR1 SGDLS and CDR2 YYNGEE. This chain's CDR3 is CASSVVAGGAEGYTF. The CDR3 region has the DNA TGTGCCAGCAGCGTAGTTGCAGGGGGCGCCGAAGGCTACACCTTC.

This chain connects TRBV18 to TRBJ1-1, with D possibly being TRBD1 (6 bases). Germline CDR1 and CDR2: KGHSH and LQKENI. This CDR3 is 13 amino acids long. V lost 6 bases to trimming and J lost 2 bases, with 10 bases between them. The CDR3 is CASSSTGNTEAFF. The CDR3 DNA sequence: TGTGCCAGCTCCTCGACAGGAAACACTGAAGCTTTCTTT.

The count of this clone is one. The gene calls are TRBV5-1 and TRBJ1-2, with D possibly being TRBD1 (6 bases). Trimming pared 4 bases from V and 7 bases from J, leaving 20 bases between. From germline, CDR1 is SGHRS and CDR2 YFSETQ. The CDR3 length is 15 residues. CDR3 sequence (DNA): TGCGCCAGCAGCACCTCACAGGGTATGGTCTCTGGCTACACCTTC. This translates into CASSTSQGMVSGYTF.

J is TRBJ2-5 and V is TRBV7-2, with D unclear. Germline CDR1 is SGHTA and CDR2 is FQGNSA. V was cut by 4 bases and J by 0 bases, with 9 bases left in between. There are 14 residues in the CDR3. The CDR3 DNA sequence: TGTGCCAGCAGCTATCCCGGGTACCAAGAGACCCAGTACTTC. Amino acid sequence: CASSYPGYQETQYF.

This chain joins TRBV7-2 and TRBJ2-3; 14 bases are shared with TRBD2. The CDR3 is 17 amino acids. Trimming removed 4 bases from V and 0 bases from J; junction bases left unmatched: 3. Germline CDR1 SGHTA, CDR2 FQGNSA. The chain's CDR3 is CASSSGLAGGSTDTQYF. The CDR3 DNA reads as TGTGCCAGCAGCTCTGGACTAGCGGGGGGAAGCACAGATACGCAGTATTTT.

The CDR3 DNA reads as TGTGCCAGCTCACCACCCGGGACTAGCGTTTACAATGAGCAGTTCTTC. This sequence encodes CASSPPGTSVYNEQFF. This rearrangement joins TRBV18 to TRBJ2-1; 10 positions agree with TRBD2. This CDR3 region has 16 residues. The germline V gene has CDR1 KGHSH and CDR2 LQKENI. Unmatched junction bases numbered 3, after V lost 0 bases and J lost 4 bases.

The J gene is TRBJ2-3, the V gene TRBV18; D is uncertain. The CDR3 length is 14 residues. V lost 6 bases, J lost 1 base, and 11 bases lay in between. Germline V gives CDR1 KGHSH, CDR2 LQKENI. The CDR3 region has the DNA TGTGCCAGCTCTCCCAATGCGGGCACAGATACGCAGTATTTT. It translates to CASSPNAGTDTQYF.

This chain links TRBV5-4 with TRBJ2-3, with 11 positions matching TRBD2. The length of the CDR3 is 17 residues. CDR1 SGHNT and CDR2 YYREEE come from the germline V gene (reference sequence). The V gene end was trimmed by 4 bases and the J gene end by 0 bases; junction bases not matched to a gene: 7. The CDR3 region has the DNA TGTGCCAGCAGCGGGCCGCGACTAGCGGGGAGCACAGATACGCAGTATTTT. Translation: CASSGPRLAGSTDTQYF.

The chain couples TRBV6-5 to TRBJ1-1; the D is unclear. V dropped 6 bases and J dropped 11 bases, with 19 bases sitting between them. Germline-derived CDR1 and CDR2 are MNHEY and SVGAGI. The CDR3 spans 13 residues. The CDR3 nucleotides are TGTGCCAGCAGCTCAACCGGAGGTAGGGTGGCTTTCTTT. Its protein product is CASSSTGGRVAFF.

V is TRBV5-1 and J is TRBJ2-3, with 8 positions matching TRBD2. The ends lost 1 base at V and 4 bases at J; junction bases unmatched: 5. CDR3 length equals 15 residues. Germline CDR1 SGHRS, CDR2 YFSETQ. CDR3 nucleotide sequence: TGCGCCAGCAGCTTGTCCAGCGGGGGTGCAGATACGCAGTATTTT. Amino acids: CASSLSSGGADTQYF. Combining the CDR3 with reference TRBV5-1 and TRBJ2-3 gives the whole variable domain KAGVTQTPRYLIKTRGQQVTLSCSPISGHRSVSWYQQTPGQGLQFLFEYFSETQRNKGNFPGRFSGRQFSNSRSEMNVSTLELGDSALYLCASSLSSGGADTQYFGPGTRLTVL.

The V gene is TRBV5-1, the J gene TRBJ2-2, with 10 positions matching TRBD2. Per the germline V gene, CDR1 is SGHRS and CDR2 is YFSETQ. Trimming took 3 bases from V and 2 from J; bases not matched to a gene: 1. The CDR3 sequence is 15 residues long. The CDR3 spells CASSWTSGNTGELFF. Written as DNA, the CDR3 is TGCGCCAGCAGCTGGACTAGCGGTAACACCGGGGAGCTGTTTTTT.

This clone was seen just once. The CDR3 DNA follows: TGTGCCAGTAGTGCAACAGGGTTTCCCGGGGAGCTGTTTTTT. Translation: CASSATGFPGELFF. The chain employs TRBV19 and TRBJ2-2; TRBD1 is a possible D gene (6 bases). Trimming pared 5 bases from V and 6 bases from J, leaving 13 bases between. This CDR3 comprises 14 residues. Germline V gene sequence: CDR1 LNHDA, CDR2 SQIVND (reference sequence).

This chain links TRBV27 with TRBJ1-1, with D perhaps matching TRBD1 (6 bases). Germline loops: CDR1 MNHEY, CDR2 SMNVEV (reference sequence). CDR3 length: 16 residues. Trimming removed 3 bases from V and 7 bases from J, with 21 bases in between. In DNA, the CDR3 is TGTGCCAGCAGTTTGGCTTGGCAGGGGTTTATGAGTGAAGCTTTCTTT. It is translated as CASSLAWQGFMSEAFF.